Detailed here is one T cell receptor (beta chain). In the original workflow: Nucleated cell number was recorded as an estimate derived from reference gene primer amplification. Sequencing was performed with immunoSEQ multiplex PCR; in TCRdb, only in-frame clones are kept and a portion is missing. That table is the source of V, J and clone size, and D and trimming were worked out from the DNA. The repertoire holds approximately 77,000 clones, with about nine tenths as singletons. Germline CDR1 and CDR2: GTSNPN and SVGIG (reference sequence). The CDR3 has 14 residues. V was pared by 2 bases and J by 1 base, with 11 bases between. The data stem from a study of blood T cell repertoires in COVID-19.

The rearrangement uses TRBV30 and TRBJ1-2; D might be TRBD1 (5 bases). The sequenced sample consisted of peripheral blood. The origin of this receptor is a man aged 25 to 45 with acute or convalescent COVID-19. CDR3 DNA sequence: TGTGCCTGGAGTTTTGACAGCCATAACTATGGCTACACCTTC. Residues: CAWSFDSHNYGYTF.